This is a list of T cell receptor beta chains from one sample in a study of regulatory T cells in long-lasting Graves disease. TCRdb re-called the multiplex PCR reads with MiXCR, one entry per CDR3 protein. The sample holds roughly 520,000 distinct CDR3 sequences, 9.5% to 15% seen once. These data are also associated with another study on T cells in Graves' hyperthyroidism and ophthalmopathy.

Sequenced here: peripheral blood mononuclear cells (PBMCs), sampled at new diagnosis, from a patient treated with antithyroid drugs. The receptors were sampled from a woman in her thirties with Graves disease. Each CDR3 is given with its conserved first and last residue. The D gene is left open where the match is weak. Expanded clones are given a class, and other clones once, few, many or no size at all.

CDR3aa: CASSTARIGPRSSYEQYF; CDR3nt: TGTGCCAGTAGTACCGCCCGAATCGGGCCTAGGAGCTCCTACGAGCAGTACTTC; v_gene: TRBV19; abundance: few; j_gene: TRBJ2-7; d_gene: -
CDR3aa: CAIHKNRGAGNNIYF; CDR3nt: TGTGCCATCCATAAGAATCGGGGGGCAGGAAACAACATATATTTT; v_gene: TRBV7-9; abundance: -; j_gene: TRBJ1-3; d_gene: -
CDR3aa: CASGDRLSNTEAFF; CDR3nt: TGTGCCAGTGGGGACAGGCTTTCGAACACTGAAGCTTTCTTT; v_gene: TRBV19; abundance: many; j_gene: TRBJ1-1; d_gene: TRBD1
CDR3aa: CATTGGGATGELFF; CDR3nt: TGTGCCACCACCGGGGGGGGTGCGACCGGGGAGCTGTTTTTT; v_gene: TRBV24-1; abundance: many; j_gene: TRBJ2-2; d_gene: TRBD2
CDR3aa: CASSEAPQGYGYTF; CDR3nt: TGTGCCAGCAGTGAAGCGCCTCAGGGTTATGGCTACACCTTC; v_gene: TRBV2; abundance: many; j_gene: TRBJ1-2; d_gene: -
CDR3aa: CASSSLGKGETEAFF; CDR3nt: TGTGCCAGCAGCTCCCTGGGGAAGGGCGAAACTGAAGCTTTCTTT; v_gene: TRBV13; abundance: many; j_gene: TRBJ1-1; d_gene: -
CDR3aa: CATSDPTLAGELFF; CDR3nt: TGTGCCACCAGTGACCCCACGCTCGCCGGGGAGCTGTTTTTT; v_gene: TRBV24-1; abundance: few; j_gene: TRBJ2-2; d_gene: -
CDR3aa: CASTLSSGASYEQYF; CDR3nt: TGTGCCAGCACCCTGTCTAGCGGGGCTTCTTACGAGCAGTACTTC; v_gene: TRBV6-1; abundance: many; j_gene: TRBJ2-7; d_gene: TRBD2
CDR3aa: CASSYTRPPEKLFF; CDR3nt: TGTGCCAGCAGTTACACCCGCCCCCCCGAAAAACTGTTTTTT; v_gene: TRBV6-5; abundance: many; j_gene: TRBJ1-4; d_gene: -
CDR3aa: CASSQFAQETQYF; CDR3nt: TGTGCCAGCAGCCAATTCGCCCAAGAGACCCAGTACTTC; v_gene: TRBV3-1; abundance: many; j_gene: TRBJ2-5; d_gene: -
CDR3aa: CASSARQGATNEKLFF; CDR3nt: TGTGCCAGCAGTGCAAGACAGGGTGCAACTAATGAAAAACTGTTTTTT; v_gene: TRBV12-3/TRBV12-4; abundance: -; j_gene: TRBJ1-4; d_gene: TRBD1
CDR3aa: CASSQRPIYGYTF; CDR3nt: TGTGCCAGCAGCCAACGACCCATCTATGGCTACACCTTC; v_gene: TRBV3-1; abundance: many; j_gene: TRBJ1-2; d_gene: -
CDR3aa: CASSAGTGWHQPQHF; CDR3nt: TGTGCCAGCAGTGCAGGGACAGGGTGGCATCAGCCCCAGCATTTT; v_gene: TRBV6-1; abundance: many; j_gene: TRBJ1-5; d_gene: TRBD1
CDR3aa: CASSWTQNYGYTF; CDR3nt: TGTGCCAGCAGTTGGACGCAGAACTATGGCTACACCTTC; v_gene: TRBV6-5; abundance: many; j_gene: TRBJ1-2; d_gene: -
CDR3aa: CSAGRGSYEQYF; CDR3nt: TGCAGTGCTGGCAGGGGTTCCTACGAGCAGTACTTC; v_gene: TRBV20-1; abundance: many; j_gene: TRBJ2-7; d_gene: -
CDR3aa: CASSGQGSNYGYTF; CDR3nt: TGTGCCAGCAGCGGACAGGGTAGTAACTATGGCTACACCTTC; v_gene: TRBV2; abundance: many; j_gene: TRBJ1-2; d_gene: TRBD1
CDR3aa: CSVGIGTGSYGYTF; CDR3nt: TGCAGCGTGGGCATTGGGACGGGAAGCTATGGCTACACCTTC; v_gene: TRBV29-1; abundance: many; j_gene: TRBJ1-2; d_gene: -
CDR3aa: CSARRLFSSYNEQFF; CDR3nt: TGCAGTGCTCGGAGGCTCTTTAGCTCCTACAATGAGCAGTTCTTC; v_gene: TRBV20-1; abundance: few; j_gene: TRBJ2-1; d_gene: -
CDR3aa: CSARARDTQYF; CDR3nt: TGCAGTGCTAGAGCAAGAGATACGCAGTATTTT; v_gene: TRBV20-1; abundance: -; j_gene: TRBJ2-3; d_gene: -
CDR3aa: CASTTSGSSDTQYF; CDR3nt: TGTGCCAGCACGACTAGCGGGAGTTCAGATACGCAGTATTTT; v_gene: TRBV9; abundance: many; j_gene: TRBJ2-3; d_gene: TRBD2
CDR3aa: CASSVATGNEQFF; CDR3nt: TGTGCCAGCAGCGTAGCTACGGGGAATGAGCAGTTCTTC; v_gene: TRBV9; abundance: few; j_gene: TRBJ2-1; d_gene: -
CDR3aa: CASSFLGGTGELFF; CDR3nt: TGCGCCAGCAGCTTCCTTGGCGGCACCGGGGAGCTGTTTTTT; v_gene: TRBV5-1; abundance: -; j_gene: TRBJ2-2; d_gene: -
CDR3aa: CSARGETSEQYF; CDR3nt: TGCAGTGCTAGAGGGGAAACAAGCGAGCAGTACTTC; v_gene: TRBV20-1; abundance: many; j_gene: TRBJ2-7; d_gene: -
CDR3aa: CASSLPPGLAATELFF; CDR3nt: TGTGCCAGCAGTCTCCCCCCGGGACTAGCGGCTACGGAGCTGTTTTTT; v_gene: TRBV11-3; abundance: many; j_gene: TRBJ2-2; d_gene: TRBD2
CDR3aa: CASSPGASGYEQYF; CDR3nt: TGTGCCAGCAGCCCAGGAGCTAGCGGCTACGAGCAGTACTTC; v_gene: TRBV7-3; abundance: few; j_gene: TRBJ2-7; d_gene: TRBD2
CDR3aa: CASSSRTVSYEQYF; CDR3nt: TGTGCCAGCAGCTCTAGGACAGTGTCCTACGAGCAGTACTTC; v_gene: TRBV7-2; abundance: many; j_gene: TRBJ2-7; d_gene: -
CDR3aa: CSVGDGEAFF; CDR3nt: TGCAGCGTTGGCGACGGTGAAGCTTTCTTT; v_gene: TRBV29-1; abundance: -; j_gene: TRBJ1-1; d_gene: -
CDR3aa: CASSTFSDSGANVLTF; CDR3nt: TGTGCCAGTTCAACATTTAGCGACTCTGGGGCCAACGTCCTGACTTTC; v_gene: TRBV19; abundance: -; j_gene: TRBJ2-6; d_gene: -
CDR3aa: CASSLRQAGRDTEAFF; CDR3nt: TGTGCCAGCAGTTTAAGGCAGGCCGGCAGGGACACTGAAGCTTTCTTT; v_gene: TRBV12-3/TRBV12-4; abundance: many; j_gene: TRBJ1-1; d_gene: -
CDR3aa: CSARLPGLGETQYF; CDR3nt: TGCAGTGCTAGACTACCGGGACTGGGTGAGACCCAGTACTTC; v_gene: TRBV20-1; abundance: few; j_gene: TRBJ2-5; d_gene: -
CDR3aa: CAASSGLRDEQFF; CDR3nt: TGTGCCGCTTCCTCGGGACTCCGCGATGAGCAGTTCTTC; v_gene: TRBV27; abundance: few; j_gene: TRBJ2-1; d_gene: -
CDR3aa: CASSWGDRPQETQYF; CDR3nt: TGTGCCAGCAGTTGGGGGGACAGGCCCCAAGAGACCCAGTACTTC; v_gene: TRBV28; abundance: many; j_gene: TRBJ2-5; d_gene: TRBD1
CDR3aa: CASSNLAGGTGELFF; CDR3nt: TGTGCCAGCAGCAACCTTGCAGGGGGCACCGGGGAGCTGTTTTTT; v_gene: TRBV7-2; abundance: many; j_gene: TRBJ2-2; d_gene: TRBD1
CDR3aa: CAIAGGSYNEQYF; CDR3nt: TGTGCCATCGCTGGCGGGTCCTACAATGAGCAGTACTTC; v_gene: TRBV10-3; abundance: -; j_gene: TRBJ2-7; d_gene: -
CDR3aa: CASIGASSYNEQFF; CDR3nt: TGTGCCAGCATCGGGGCGTCAAGCTACAATGAGCAGTTCTTC; v_gene: TRBV2; abundance: once; j_gene: TRBJ2-1; d_gene: -
CDR3aa: CSVESDADTIYF; CDR3nt: TGCAGCGTTGAATCGGACGCGGACACCATATATTTT; v_gene: TRBV29-1; abundance: -; j_gene: TRBJ1-3; d_gene: -
CDR3aa: CASSMGGGMNTEAFF; CDR3nt: TGCGCCAGCAGCATGGGGGGGGGGATGAACACTGAAGCTTTCTTT; v_gene: TRBV5-1; abundance: -; j_gene: TRBJ1-1; d_gene: -
CDR3aa: CASREGTGLYGYTF; CDR3nt: TGTGCCAGCAGAGAGGGGACGGGACTCTATGGCTACACCTTC; v_gene: TRBV6-2/TRBV6-3; abundance: -; j_gene: TRBJ1-2; d_gene: -
CDR3aa: CASSLDAGGPGDTQYF; CDR3nt: TGTGCCAGCAGCTTGGATGCGGGAGGGCCGGGAGATACGCAGTATTTT; v_gene: TRBV5-6; abundance: -; j_gene: TRBJ2-3; d_gene: TRBD2
CDR3aa: CASTGQGPNEQFF; CDR3nt: TGTGCCAGCACTGGGCAGGGGCCCAATGAGCAGTTCTTC; v_gene: TRBV2; abundance: few; j_gene: TRBJ2-1; d_gene: -
CDR3aa: CASRKGTSGRAGYEQYF; CDR3nt: TGTGCCAGCAGGAAAGGGACTAGCGGGAGGGCCGGGTACGAGCAGTACTTC; v_gene: TRBV2; abundance: once; j_gene: TRBJ2-7; d_gene: TRBD2
CDR3aa: CASSLSVRARQVTDTQYF; CDR3nt: TGTGCCAGCAGCTTGTCAGTCAGGGCCCGGCAAGTAACAGATACGCAGTATTTT; v_gene: TRBV11-2; abundance: -; j_gene: TRBJ2-3; d_gene: -
CDR3aa: CAGSTKTGPVPLHF; CDR3nt: TGTGCCGGTAGTACTAAAACCGGACCGGTACCCCTCCACTTT; v_gene: TRBV19; abundance: -; j_gene: TRBJ1-6; d_gene: -
CDR3aa: CASSLVEEAFF; CDR3nt: TGTGCCAGCAGCTTAGTCGAGGAAGCTTTCTTT; v_gene: TRBV7-9; abundance: -; j_gene: TRBJ1-1; d_gene: -
CDR3aa: CASSPRYETGFGEQFF; CDR3nt: TGTGCCAGCAGCCCAAGATATGAGACAGGGTTTGGTGAGCAGTTCTTC; v_gene: TRBV7-9; abundance: -; j_gene: TRBJ2-1; d_gene: TRBD1
CDR3aa: CASSFLAGADTGELFF; CDR3nt: TGCGCCAGCAGCTTTCTAGCGGGAGCCGACACCGGGGAGCTGTTTTTT; v_gene: TRBV5-1; abundance: many; j_gene: TRBJ2-2; d_gene: TRBD2
CDR3aa: CASSLYGVGPSGTETQYF; CDR3nt: TGTGCCAGCAGTTTGTATGGGGTCGGGCCTAGCGGGACGGAGACCCAGTACTTC; v_gene: TRBV28; abundance: many; j_gene: TRBJ2-5; d_gene: TRBD2
CDR3aa: CASSVGTSATYEQYF; CDR3nt: TGTGCCAGCAGCGTAGGGACTAGCGCAACCTACGAGCAGTACTTC; v_gene: TRBV9; abundance: -; j_gene: TRBJ2-7; d_gene: TRBD2
CDR3aa: CSARNRGYNQPQHF; CDR3nt: TGCAGTGCTAGGAACAGGGGTTACAATCAGCCCCAGCATTTT; v_gene: TRBV20-1; abundance: many; j_gene: TRBJ1-5; d_gene: TRBD1
CDR3aa: CASSFNYEQYF; CDR3nt: TGTGCCAGCAGCTTCAACTACGAGCAGTACTTC; v_gene: TRBV5-1; abundance: many; j_gene: TRBJ2-7; d_gene: -
CDR3aa: CASSQGLAGGTSSYNEQFF; CDR3nt: TGCGCCAGCAGCCAAGGACTAGCGGGAGGCACCAGCTCCTACAATGAGCAGTTCTTC; v_gene: TRBV4-3; abundance: -; j_gene: TRBJ2-1; d_gene: TRBD2
CDR3aa: CSASAPGLGANEQFF; CDR3nt: TGCAGTGCTAGCGCCCCGGGACTAGGGGCCAATGAGCAGTTCTTC; v_gene: TRBV20-1; abundance: -; j_gene: TRBJ2-1; d_gene: TRBD2
CDR3aa: CASRKLMGWDQPQHF; CDR3nt: TGTGCCAGCAGGAAATTAATGGGCTGGGATCAGCCCCAGCATTTT; v_gene: TRBV6-1; abundance: many; j_gene: TRBJ1-5; d_gene: -
CDR3aa: CATSVEGLAGVYEQFF; CDR3nt: TGTGCCACCAGTGTCGAGGGACTAGCGGGAGTCTATGAGCAGTTCTTC; v_gene: TRBV24-1; abundance: many; j_gene: TRBJ2-1; d_gene: TRBD2
CDR3aa: CSASVLVAPYEQYF; CDR3nt: TGCAGTGCTAGTGTTTTAGTGGCTCCCTACGAGCAGTACTTC; v_gene: TRBV20-1; abundance: many; j_gene: TRBJ2-7; d_gene: -
CDR3aa: CSARSYATSGREQYF; CDR3nt: TGCAGTGCTAGATCTTATGCCACTAGCGGCCGGGAGCAGTACTTC; v_gene: TRBV20-1; abundance: many; j_gene: TRBJ2-7; d_gene: TRBD2
CDR3aa: CASSLSPRGNEQFF; CDR3nt: TGTGCCAGCAGTTTATCGCCCAGGGGCAATGAGCAGTTCTTC; v_gene: TRBV27; abundance: many; j_gene: TRBJ2-1; d_gene: -
CDR3aa: CSARDDLTGELFF; CDR3nt: TGCAGTGCTAGAGATGACCTCACCGGGGAGCTGTTTTTT; v_gene: TRBV20-1; abundance: many; j_gene: TRBJ2-2; d_gene: -
CDR3aa: CSVDSFGETQYF; CDR3nt: TGCAGCGTGGACAGCTTCGGAGAGACCCAGTACTTC; v_gene: TRBV29-1; abundance: few; j_gene: TRBJ2-5; d_gene: -